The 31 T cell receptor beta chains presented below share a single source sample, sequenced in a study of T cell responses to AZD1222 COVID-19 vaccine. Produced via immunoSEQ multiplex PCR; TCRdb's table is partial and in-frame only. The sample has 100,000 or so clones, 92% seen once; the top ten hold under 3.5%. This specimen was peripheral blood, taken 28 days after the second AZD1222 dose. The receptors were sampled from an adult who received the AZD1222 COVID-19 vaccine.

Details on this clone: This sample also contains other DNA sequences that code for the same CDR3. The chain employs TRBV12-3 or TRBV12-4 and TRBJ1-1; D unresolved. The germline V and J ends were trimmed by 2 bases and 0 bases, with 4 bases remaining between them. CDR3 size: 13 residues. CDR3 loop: CASSLQVNTEAFF. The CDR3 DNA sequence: TGTGCCAGCAGTTTACAGGTGAACACTGAAGCTTTCTTT.

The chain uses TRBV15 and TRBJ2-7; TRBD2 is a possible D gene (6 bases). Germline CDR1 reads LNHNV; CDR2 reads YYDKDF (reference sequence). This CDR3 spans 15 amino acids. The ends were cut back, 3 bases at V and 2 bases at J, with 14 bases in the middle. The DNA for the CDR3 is TGTGCCACCAGCAGGGACCTAGCGTCCCCCTACGAGCAGTACTTC. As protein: CATSRDLASPYEQYF.

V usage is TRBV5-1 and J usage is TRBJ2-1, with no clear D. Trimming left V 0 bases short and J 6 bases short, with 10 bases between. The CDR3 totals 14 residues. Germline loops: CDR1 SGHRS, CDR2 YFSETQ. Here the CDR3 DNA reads TGCGCCAGCAGCTTGGGGGTAGTGCGCAATGAGCAGTTCTTC. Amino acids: CASSLGVVRNEQFF.

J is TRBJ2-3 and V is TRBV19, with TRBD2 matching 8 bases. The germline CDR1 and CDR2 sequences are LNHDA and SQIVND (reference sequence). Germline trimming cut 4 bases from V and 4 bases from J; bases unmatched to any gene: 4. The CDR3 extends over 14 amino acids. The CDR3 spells CASSRVAGSDTQYF. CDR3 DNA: TGTGCCAGTAGTAGGGTAGCGGGGTCAGATACGCAGTATTTT.

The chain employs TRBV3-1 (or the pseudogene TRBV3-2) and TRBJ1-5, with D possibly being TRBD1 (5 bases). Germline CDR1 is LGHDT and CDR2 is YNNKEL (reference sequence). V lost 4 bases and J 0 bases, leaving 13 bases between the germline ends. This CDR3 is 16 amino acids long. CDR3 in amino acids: CASSRGRTHSNQPQHF. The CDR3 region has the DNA TGTGCCAGCAGCCGGGGGAGGACTCATAGCAATCAGCCCCAGCATTTT.

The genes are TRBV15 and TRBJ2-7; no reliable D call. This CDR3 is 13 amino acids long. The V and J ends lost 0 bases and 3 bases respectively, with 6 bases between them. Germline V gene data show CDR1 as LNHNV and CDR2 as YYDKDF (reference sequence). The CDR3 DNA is TGTGCCACCAGCAGAGACAGGTTCTACGAGCAGTACTTC. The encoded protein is CATSRDRFYEQYF.

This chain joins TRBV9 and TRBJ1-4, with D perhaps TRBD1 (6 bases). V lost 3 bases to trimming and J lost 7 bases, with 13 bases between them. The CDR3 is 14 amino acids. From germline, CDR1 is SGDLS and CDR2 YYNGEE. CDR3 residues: CASSGGGRGEKLFF. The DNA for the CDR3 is TGTGCCAGCAGCGGGGGGGGCAGGGGTGAAAAACTGTTTTTT. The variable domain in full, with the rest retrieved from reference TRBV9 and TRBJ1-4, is DSGVTQTPKHLITATGQRVTLRCSPRSGDLSVYWYQQSLDQGLQFLIQYYNGEERAKGNILERFSAQQFPDLHSELNLSSLELGDSALYFCASSGGGRGEKLFFGSGTQLSVL.

CDR3 protein: CASSPGQGSHEQYF. The DNA for the CDR3 is TGTGCCAGCTCACCCGGACAGGGTTCACACGAGCAGTACTTC. The V gene is TRBV18, the J gene TRBJ2-7; TRBD1 matches 8 bases. Germline lookup yields CDR1 KGHSH and CDR2 LQKENI. The CDR3 is 14 amino acids. Trimming cost V 3 bases and J 5 bases; bases outside gene matches: 6.

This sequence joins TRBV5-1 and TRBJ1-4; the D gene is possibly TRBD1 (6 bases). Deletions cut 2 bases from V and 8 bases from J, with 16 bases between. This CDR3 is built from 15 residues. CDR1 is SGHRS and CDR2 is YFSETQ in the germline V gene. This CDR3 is CASSFNGGPGEKLFF. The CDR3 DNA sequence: TGCGCCAGCAGCTTCAACGGGGGGCCGGGAGAAAAACTGTTTTTT. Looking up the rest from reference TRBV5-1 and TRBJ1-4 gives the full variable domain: KAGVTQTPRYLIKTRGQQVTLSCSPISGHRSVSWYQQTPGQGLQFLFEYFSETQRNKGNFPGRFSGRQFSNSRSEMNVSTLELGDSALYLCASSFNGGPGEKLFFGSGTQLSVL.

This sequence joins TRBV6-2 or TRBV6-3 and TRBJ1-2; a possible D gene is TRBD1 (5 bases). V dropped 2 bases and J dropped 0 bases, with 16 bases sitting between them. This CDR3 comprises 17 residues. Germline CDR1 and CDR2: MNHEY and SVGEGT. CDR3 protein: CASSYIGGAVTNYGYTF. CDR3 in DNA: TGTGCCAGCAGTTACATCGGCGGGGCAGTGACTAACTATGGCTACACCTTC.

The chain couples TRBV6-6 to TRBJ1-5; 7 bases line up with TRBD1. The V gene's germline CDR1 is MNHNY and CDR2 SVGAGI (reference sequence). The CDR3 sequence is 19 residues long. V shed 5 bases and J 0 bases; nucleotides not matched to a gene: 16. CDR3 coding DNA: TGTGCCAGCAGTCACGGGCTAAAGGACAGGTCCTATAGCAATCAGCCCCAGCATTTT. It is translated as CASSHGLKDRSYSNQPQHF.

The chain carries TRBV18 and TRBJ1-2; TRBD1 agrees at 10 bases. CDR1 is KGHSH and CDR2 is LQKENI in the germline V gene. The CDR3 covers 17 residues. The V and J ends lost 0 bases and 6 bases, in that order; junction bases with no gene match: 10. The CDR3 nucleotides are TGTGCCAGCTCACCACCCTTTGCTCGACAGGGGGCCGATGGCTACACCTTC. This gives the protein CASSPPFARQGADGYTF.

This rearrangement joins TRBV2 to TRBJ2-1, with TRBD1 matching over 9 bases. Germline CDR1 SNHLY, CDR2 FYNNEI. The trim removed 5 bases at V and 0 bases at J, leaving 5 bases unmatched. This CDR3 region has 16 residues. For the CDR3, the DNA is TGTGCCAGCAGTTACAGGGGGCGCGACTCCTACAATGAGCAGTTCTTC. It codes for CASSYRGRDSYNEQFF.

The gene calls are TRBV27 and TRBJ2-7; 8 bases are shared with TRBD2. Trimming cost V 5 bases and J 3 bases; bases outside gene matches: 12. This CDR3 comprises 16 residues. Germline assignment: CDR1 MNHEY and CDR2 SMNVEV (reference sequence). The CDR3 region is CASSGFLRGGNYEQYF. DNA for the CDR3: TGTGCCAGCAGTGGCTTCCTCCGGGGGGGAAACTACGAGCAGTACTTC.

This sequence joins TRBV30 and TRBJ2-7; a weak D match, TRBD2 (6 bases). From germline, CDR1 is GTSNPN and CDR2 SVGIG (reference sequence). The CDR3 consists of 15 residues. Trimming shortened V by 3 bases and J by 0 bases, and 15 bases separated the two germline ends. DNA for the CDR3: TGTGCCTGGAGCCATCTCGCGGGGAGCTCCTACGAGCAGTACTTC. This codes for CAWSHLAGSSYEQYF. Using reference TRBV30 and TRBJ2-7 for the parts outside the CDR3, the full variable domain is SQTIHQWPATLVQPVGSPLSLECTVEGTSNPNLYWYRQAAGRGLQLLFYSVGIGQISSEVPQNLSASRPQDRQFILSSKKLLLSDSGFYLCAWSHLAGSSYEQYFGPGTRLTVT.

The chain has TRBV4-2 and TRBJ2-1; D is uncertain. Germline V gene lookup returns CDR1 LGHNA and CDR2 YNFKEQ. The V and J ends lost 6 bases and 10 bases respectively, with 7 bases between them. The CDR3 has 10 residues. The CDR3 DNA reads TGTGCCAGCAGGGGCGGCGAGCAGTTCTTC. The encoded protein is CASRGGEQFF.

This chain's CDR3 is CASSPLRPGLAGGKETQYF. In nucleotides, the CDR3 is TGTGCCAGCAGTCCCCTAAGGCCGGGACTAGCGGGGGGGAAAGAGACCCAGTACTTC. The gene calls are TRBV6-6 and TRBJ2-5; TRBD2 matches 16 bases. Germline lookup yields CDR1 MNHNY and CDR2 SVGAGI (reference sequence). This CDR3 spans 19 amino acids. V gave up 5 bases and J gave up 3 bases; unmatched junction bases: 12.

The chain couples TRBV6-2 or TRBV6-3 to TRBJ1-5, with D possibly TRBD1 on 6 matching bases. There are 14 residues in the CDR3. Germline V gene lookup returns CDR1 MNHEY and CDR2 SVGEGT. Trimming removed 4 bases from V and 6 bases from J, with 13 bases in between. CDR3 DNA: TGTGCCAGCAGTTGGGGGGCTAATGTTCAGCCCCAGCATTTT. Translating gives CASSWGANVQPQHF.

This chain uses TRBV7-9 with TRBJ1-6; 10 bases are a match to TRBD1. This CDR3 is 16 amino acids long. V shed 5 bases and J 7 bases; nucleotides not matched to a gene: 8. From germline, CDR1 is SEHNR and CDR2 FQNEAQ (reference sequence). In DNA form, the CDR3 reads TGTGCCAGCAGCCCCACGACGGGACAGGGGAATTCACCCCTCCACTTT. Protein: CASSPTTGQGNSPLHF.

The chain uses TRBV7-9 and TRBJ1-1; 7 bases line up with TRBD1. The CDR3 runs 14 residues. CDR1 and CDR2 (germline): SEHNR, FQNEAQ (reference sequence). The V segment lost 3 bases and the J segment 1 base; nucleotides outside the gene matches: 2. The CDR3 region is CASSFRDRNTEAFF. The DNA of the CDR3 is TGTGCCAGCAGCTTCCGGGACAGGAACACTGAAGCTTTCTTT.

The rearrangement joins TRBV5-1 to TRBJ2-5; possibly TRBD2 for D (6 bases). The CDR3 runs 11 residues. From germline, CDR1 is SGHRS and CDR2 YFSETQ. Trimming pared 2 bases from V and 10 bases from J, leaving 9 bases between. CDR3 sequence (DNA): TGCGCCAGCAGCTTTGGGGAGGTCCAGTACTTC. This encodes CASSFGEVQYF.

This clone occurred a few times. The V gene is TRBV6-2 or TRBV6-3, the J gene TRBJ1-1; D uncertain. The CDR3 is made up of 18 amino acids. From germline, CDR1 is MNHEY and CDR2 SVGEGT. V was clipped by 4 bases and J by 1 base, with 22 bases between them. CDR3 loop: CASSSITGARRENTEAFF. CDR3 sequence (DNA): TGTGCCAGCAGTTCTATTACTGGCGCAAGAAGGGAGAACACTGAAGCTTTCTTT.

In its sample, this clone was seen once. CDR3 residues: CSVGGSNQPQHF. The DNA of the CDR3 is TGCAGCGTGGGTGGGAGCAATCAGCCCCAGCATTTT. This sequence joins TRBV29-1 and TRBJ1-5; D is undetermined. Germline CDR1 reads SQVTM; CDR2 reads ANQGSEA. The CDR3 sequence is 12 residues long. Deletions cut 6 bases from V and 1 base from J, with 7 bases between.

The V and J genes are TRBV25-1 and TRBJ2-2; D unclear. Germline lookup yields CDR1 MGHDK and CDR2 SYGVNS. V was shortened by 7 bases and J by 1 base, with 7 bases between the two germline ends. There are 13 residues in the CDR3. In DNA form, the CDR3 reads TGTGCCAGCACGCCGATGAACACCGGGGAGCTGTTTTTT. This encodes CASTPMNTGELFF.

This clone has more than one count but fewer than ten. This CDR3 reads CASSPDRLGNQPQHF. Written as DNA, the CDR3 is TGTGCCAGCAGTCCGGACCGCCTGGGCAATCAGCCCCAGCATTTT. The chain joins TRBV6-5 to TRBJ1-5; unclear D gene. Germline CDR1 is MNHEY and CDR2 is SVGAGI. CDR3 size: 15 residues. V gave up 5 bases and J gave up 2 bases, with 13 bases separating them.

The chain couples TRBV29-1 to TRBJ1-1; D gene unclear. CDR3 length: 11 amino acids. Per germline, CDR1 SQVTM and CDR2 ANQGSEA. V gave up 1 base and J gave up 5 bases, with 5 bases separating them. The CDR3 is CSVEVRTEAFF. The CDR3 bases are TGCAGCGTTGAAGTCCGAACTGAAGCTTTCTTT. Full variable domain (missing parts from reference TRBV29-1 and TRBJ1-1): SAVISQKPSRDICQRGTSLTIQCQVDSQVTMMFWYRQQPGQSLTLIATANQGSEATYESGFVIDKFPISRPNLTFSTLTVSNMSPEDSSIYLCSVEVRTEAFFGQGTRLTVV.

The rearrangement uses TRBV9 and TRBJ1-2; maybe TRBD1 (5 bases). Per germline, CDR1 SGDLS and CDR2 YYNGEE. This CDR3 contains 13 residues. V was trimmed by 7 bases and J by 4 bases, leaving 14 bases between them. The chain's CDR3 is CASAPRRGYGYTF. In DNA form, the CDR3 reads TGTGCCAGCGCCCCGAGGAGGGGCTATGGCTACACCTTC.

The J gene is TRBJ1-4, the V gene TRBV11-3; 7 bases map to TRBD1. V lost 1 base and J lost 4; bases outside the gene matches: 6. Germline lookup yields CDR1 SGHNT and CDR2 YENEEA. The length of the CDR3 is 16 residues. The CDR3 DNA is TGTGCCAGCAGCTTAGCCGGGACAGCGATTAATGAAAAACTGTTTTTT. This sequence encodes CASSLAGTAINEKLFF.

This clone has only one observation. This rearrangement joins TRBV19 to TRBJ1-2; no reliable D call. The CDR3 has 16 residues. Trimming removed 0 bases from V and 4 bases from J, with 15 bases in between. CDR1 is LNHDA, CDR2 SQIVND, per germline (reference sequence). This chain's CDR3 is CASSIEAAPLSYGYTF. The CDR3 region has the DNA TGTGCCAGTAGTATAGAGGCCGCTCCGTTATCCTATGGCTACACCTTC.

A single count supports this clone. CDR3 sequence reads: CASSLNPGRGLRGEQFF. CDR3 DNA: TGTGCCAGCAGCTTAAATCCGGGGAGGGGGCTGAGGGGTGAGCAGTTCTTC. The rearrangement links TRBV7-3 to TRBJ2-1; D possibly uses TRBD1 or TRBD2 (7 bases each). The V end was cut by 1 base, the J end by 9 bases, with 22 bases between. CDR1 is SGHTA, CDR2 FQGTGA, per germline. The CDR3 is 17 residues long.

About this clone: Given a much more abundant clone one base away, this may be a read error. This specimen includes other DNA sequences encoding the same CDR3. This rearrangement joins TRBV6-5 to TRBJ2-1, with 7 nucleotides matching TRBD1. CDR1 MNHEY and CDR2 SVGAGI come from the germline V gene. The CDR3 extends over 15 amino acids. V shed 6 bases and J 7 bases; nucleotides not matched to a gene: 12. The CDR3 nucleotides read TGTGCCAGCAGGTCAGGGGACAGAGAGGCGAATGAGCAGTTCTTC. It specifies CASRSGDREANEQFF.